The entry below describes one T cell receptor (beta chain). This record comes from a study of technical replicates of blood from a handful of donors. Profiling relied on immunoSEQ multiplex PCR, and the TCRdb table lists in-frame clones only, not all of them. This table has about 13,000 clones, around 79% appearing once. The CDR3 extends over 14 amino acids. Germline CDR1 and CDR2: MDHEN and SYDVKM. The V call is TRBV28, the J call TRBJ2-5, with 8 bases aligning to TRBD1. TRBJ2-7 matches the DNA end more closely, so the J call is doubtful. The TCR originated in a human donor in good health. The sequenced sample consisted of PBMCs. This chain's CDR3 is CASRKTGVSYEQYF. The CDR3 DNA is TGTGCCAGCAGGAAGACAGGGGTGAGCTACGAGCAGTACTTC.